This T cell receptor (beta chain) was recovered during a study of blood T cells in healthy people across ages. Study-level points and caveats: Bulk PBMC profiling left naive and antigen-experienced comparisons inconclusive.

Per sample, at least 5 micrograms of total RNA were extracted. This clonotype was counted many times. Its antigen is undetermined. The CDR3 length is 16 residues. V lost 1 base, J lost 5 bases, and 9 bases stayed unmatched. Germline V gene sequence: CDR1 SEHNR, CDR2 FQNEAQ (reference sequence). Through a sample-barcoded 5' primer and a J-beta primer mix, a second PCR was run for roughly 7 to 12 cycles. TCRdb re-called the 5' RACE reads through MiXCR, storing one row per CDR3 protein. The sample lists about 1,500,000 distinct CDR3 sequences; 25% to 30% were seen once. Sequencing input: blood. The V gene is TRBV7-9, the J gene TRBJ2-7; 9 nucleotides agree with TRBD1. This clonotype was obtained from a woman aged 30 to 39 in good health. The CDR3 DNA is TGTGCCAGCAGCTTAGTGGCCAAGGACAGGGGAAACGAGCAGTACTTC. Protein sequence: CASSLVAKDRGNEQYF.